The rows below give T cell receptor beta chains drawn from one sample of a study of T cells in Graves' hyperthyroidism and ophthalmopathy. TCRdb re-called the multiplex PCR reads through MiXCR, storing one row per CDR3 protein. The table lists about 280,000 distinct CDR3 sequences, less than 30% of them singletons. Sequenced: blood. The receptors were sampled from a man aged 40-55 years with Graves' hyperthyroidism that later progressed to Graves' ophthalmopathy. Each CDR3 is given with its conserved first and last residue. The D gene is left open where the match is weak. Only part of the rows carry a size: once, few, many, or a class if the clone is expanded.

D	V	J	size	DNA	CDR3
NA	TRBV4-1	TRBJ1-5	many	TGCGCCAGCAGCCAAGGTCTGGCAGGGACGAGCAATCAGCCCCAGCATTTT	CASSQGLAGTSNQPQHF
NA	TRBV7-8	TRBJ1-1	NA	TGTGCCAGCAGACACGCAGAGCGAATGAATGAAGCTTTCTTT	CASRHAERMNEAFF
NA	TRBV10-1	TRBJ2-2	many	TGCGCCAGCATGGGGCAGGGAAGACCCGGGGAGCTGTTTTTT	CASMGQGRPGELFF
NA	TRBV6-2/TRBV6-3	TRBJ1-2	NA	TGTGCCAGCAGTTACGGACAGCCTGGCTACACCTTC	CASSYGQPGYTF
NA	TRBV19	TRBJ1-2	many	TGTGCCAGTAGTACCCATACCTATGGCTACACCTTC	CASSTHTYGYTF
TRBD1	TRBV24-1	TRBJ2-7	NA	TGTGCCACCAGTGACCTAAGGACAGGGGACATCTACGAGCAGTACTTC	CATSDLRTGDIYEQYF
TRBD2	TRBV12-3/TRBV12-4	TRBJ2-2	many	TGTGCCAGCAGATGGACTAGCGGGATGGCCGACACCGGGGAGCTGTTTTTT	CASRWTSGMADTGELFF
NA	TRBV3-1	TRBJ1-1	few	TGTGCCAGCGGGGGGGTAGCTGAAGCTTTCTTT	CASGGVAEAFF
TRBD2	TRBV20-1	TRBJ2-5	few	TGCAGTGCTCCCTCGACTAGCGGGAGGGGAGAGACCCAGTACTTC	CSAPSTSGRGETQYF
TRBD1	TRBV12-3/TRBV12-4	TRBJ2-7	many	TGTGCCAGCAGCTCCGGGACAGAGAGCTCCTACGAGCAGTACTTC	CASSSGTESSYEQYF
NA	TRBV7-6	TRBJ1-2	many	TGTGCCAGCAGCTCTGAACCCTTAAAGGACAGTTACACCTTC	CASSSEPLKDSYTF
TRBD2	TRBV5-1	TRBJ2-7	NA	TGCGCCAGCAGCTTGTGGGTTTCGGGAGGAAAGAGCTCCTACGAGCAGTACTTC	CASSLWVSGGKSSYEQYF
NA	TRBV12-3/TRBV12-4	TRBJ2-7	NA	TGTGCCAGCAGTTTGGAGGGGGCGAACTTCTACGAGCAGTACTTC	CASSLEGANFYEQYF
NA	TRBV28	TRBJ2-7	NA	TGTGCCAGCAGACGGACAGGCCGAGGGACTTACGAGCAGTACTTC	CASRRTGRGTYEQYF
NA	TRBV29-1	TRBJ1-2	many	TGCAGCGTTACAGAAGATGGCTACACCTTC	CSVTEDGYTF
TRBD1	TRBV12-3/TRBV12-4	TRBJ2-5	many	TGTGCCAGCAGTTTACCGGGACAGGGGGCGGGTGGGACCCAGTACTTC	CASSLPGQGAGGTQYF
TRBD2	TRBV6-6	TRBJ2-7	many	TGTGCCAGCGGGGACGGGGCTAGCGGGAGGTGGTACGAGCAGTACTTC	CASGDGASGRWYEQYF
NA	TRBV20-1	TRBJ2-7	NA	TGCAGTGCTCGCTCGGGCGGGAGAGGGGGGCCTAGGGTCTACGAGCAGTACTTC	CSARSGGRGGPRVYEQYF
NA	TRBV6-1	TRBJ1-6	many	TGTGCCAGCAGTGAAGCTCAAGAGTCACCCCTCCACTTT	CASSEAQESPLHF
NA	TRBV11-1	TRBJ1-5	NA	TGTACCAGCAGCCCAGGTCGGGGTGCTGGGAATCAGCCCCAGCATTTT	CTSSPGRGAGNQPQHF
NA	TRBV6-2/TRBV6-3	TRBJ2-5	NA	TGTGCCAGCAGTTCGACCGGGACTGTACAAGAGACCCAGTACTTC	CASSSTGTVQETQYF
TRBD2	TRBV10-3	TRBJ2-2	many	TGTGCCATCAGTTTTGGGACTAGCTATGGCGGGGAGCTGTTTTTT	CAISFGTSYGGELFF
NA	TRBV7-9	TRBJ1-2	many	TGTGCCAGCAGCGATGACCCGGATGGCTACACCTTC	CASSDDPDGYTF
NA	TRBV2	TRBJ2-5	many	TGTGCCAGCAGTGACGAGACACCTCAAGAGACCCAGTACTTC	CASSDETPQETQYF
TRBD2	TRBV20-1	TRBJ2-5	many	TGCAGTGCGAAGGAGCGGGAGCGACAACTCCAAGAGACCCAGTACTTC	CSAKERERQLQETQYF
TRBD2	TRBV4-1	TRBJ2-7	many	TGCGCCAGCAGCCCAATAGCGGGATACGAGCAGTACTTC	CASSPIAGYEQYF
NA	TRBV5-1	TRBJ2-7	many	TGCGCCAGCAGCCAGGAAGAATTTGGTCGGCGGAAGTACTTC	CASSQEEFGRRKYF
TRBD2	TRBV28	TRBJ2-2	NA	TGTGCCAGCAGTTCAGAAAGCGGGAGGGCCCTCGGGGAGCTGTTTTTT	CASSSESGRALGELFF
TRBD1	TRBV7-9	TRBJ2-7	NA	TGTGCCAGCAGTTCCCAGGGGGCCCCCCTCGAGCAGTACTTC	CASSSQGAPLEQYF
NA	TRBV4-1	TRBJ2-4	NA	TGCGCCAGCAGCCAAACGCCTCTGTCGGGAGCGCTAGCCAAAAACATTCAGTACTTC	CASSQTPLSGALAKNIQYF
NA	TRBV2	TRBJ2-5	many	TGTGCCAGCAGTGAAGCGCCTCGGGGCGCGGAGACCCAGTACTTC	CASSEAPRGAETQYF
NA	TRBV7-9	TRBJ1-1	NA	TGTGCCAGCAGCTTAGTTGGCGATGAAGCTTTCTTT	CASSLVGDEAFF
NA	TRBV10-3	TRBJ2-7	many	TGTGCCATCAGTGACCCGAGTGGGGGCAGGAGCTCCTACGAGCAGTACTTC	CAISDPSGGRSSYEQYF
NA	TRBV12-3/TRBV12-4	TRBJ1-1	few	TGTGCCAGCCCCCCGGGAGCAGGGGAACAGATGAACACTGAAGCTTTCTTT	CASPPGAGEQMNTEAFF
TRBD1	TRBV10-3	TRBJ2-7	NA	TGTGCCATCAGTGGAGGGACAGGAAGCTCCTACGAGCAGTACTTC	CAISGGTGSSYEQYF
TRBD2	TRBV28	TRBJ2-5	many	TGTGCCAGCAGTACTAGCGGGAGGGTGGAGACCCAGTACTTC	CASSTSGRVETQYF
NA	TRBV20-1	TRBJ2-2	many	TGCAGTGCTCCTCAGAAAGGCACCGGGGAGCTGTTTTTT	CSAPQKGTGELFF
TRBD1	TRBV7-2	TRBJ2-7	NA	TGTGCCAGCAGCCAGGGACAGGGATCAGAGCAGTACTTC	CASSQGQGSEQYF
NA	TRBV3-1	TRBJ1-1	many	TGTGCCAGCAGCCAATACAGGGACACTGAAGCTTTCTTT	CASSQYRDTEAFF
TRBD1	TRBV5-6	TRBJ1-5	many	TGTGCCAGCAGCTTCGGTACAGGGGCCAATCAGCCCCAGCATTTT	CASSFGTGANQPQHF
NA	TRBV14	TRBJ1-2	many	TGTGCCAGCAGCCAAGCAGCAACCTTCGGCTACACCTTC	CASSQAATFGYTF
NA	TRBV6-2/TRBV6-3	TRBJ1-3	many	TGTGCCAGCAGTTACTCAGGGACATCCGGTAGCTCTGGAAACACCATATATTTT	CASSYSGTSGSSGNTIYF
NA	TRBV4-1	TRBJ2-7	many	TGCGCCAGCAGCCAAGGGCGTTCCTACGAGCAGTACTTC	CASSQGRSYEQYF
NA	TRBV5-1	TRBJ1-2	many	TGCGCCAGCAGCTCCTCCCCACTGGAAAACTATGGCTACACCTTC	CASSSSPLENYGYTF
NA	TRBV29-1	TRBJ2-7	NA	TGCAGCGCCAAGACAGAGGTTGAGCAGTACTTC	CSAKTEVEQYF
TRBD1	TRBV6-5	TRBJ1-1	NA	TGTGCCAGCAGTTTTCCGGGACAGGACTACACTGAAGCTTTCTTT	CASSFPGQDYTEAFF
NA	TRBV6-1	TRBJ2-2	many	TGTGCCAGCAAGGGACCGATTGCAAACACCGGGGAGCTGTTTTTT	CASKGPIANTGELFF
NA	TRBV13	TRBJ1-5	many	TGTGCCAGCAGCTTAAAACAGGCAAATCAGCCCCAGCATTTT	CASSLKQANQPQHF
NA	TRBV19	TRBJ2-5	many	TGTGCCAGTAACAAATTGGGAACTCGAGGGGACAAAGAGACCCAGTACTTC	CASNKLGTRGDKETQYF
NA	TRBV12-3/TRBV12-4	TRBJ1-5	few	TGTGCCAGCAGTTCATCAGGGCGCAATCAGCCCCAGCATTTT	CASSSSGRNQPQHF
NA	TRBV24-1	TRBJ2-4	many	TGTGCCACCAGTGAGAGGGGGAAGAACATTCAGTACTTC	CATSERGKNIQYF
NA	TRBV20-1	TRBJ2-7	many	TGCAGTGCTAGAGACCCCTCCGGGACTCTAACCTACGAGCAGTACTTC	CSARDPSGTLTYEQYF
NA	TRBV12-3/TRBV12-4	TRBJ2-2	many	TGTGCCAGCAGTACCGGGACAAAGAACACCGGGGAGCTGTTTTTT	CASSTGTKNTGELFF
NA	TRBV27	TRBJ2-5	many	TGTGCCAGCAGTCTTATATCCCCCCCAGAGACCCAGTACTTC	CASSLISPPETQYF
NA	TRBV7-8	TRBJ1-2	NA	TGTGCCAGCAGCTTAGAAGGGGGTAGCTACACCTTC	CASSLEGGSYTF